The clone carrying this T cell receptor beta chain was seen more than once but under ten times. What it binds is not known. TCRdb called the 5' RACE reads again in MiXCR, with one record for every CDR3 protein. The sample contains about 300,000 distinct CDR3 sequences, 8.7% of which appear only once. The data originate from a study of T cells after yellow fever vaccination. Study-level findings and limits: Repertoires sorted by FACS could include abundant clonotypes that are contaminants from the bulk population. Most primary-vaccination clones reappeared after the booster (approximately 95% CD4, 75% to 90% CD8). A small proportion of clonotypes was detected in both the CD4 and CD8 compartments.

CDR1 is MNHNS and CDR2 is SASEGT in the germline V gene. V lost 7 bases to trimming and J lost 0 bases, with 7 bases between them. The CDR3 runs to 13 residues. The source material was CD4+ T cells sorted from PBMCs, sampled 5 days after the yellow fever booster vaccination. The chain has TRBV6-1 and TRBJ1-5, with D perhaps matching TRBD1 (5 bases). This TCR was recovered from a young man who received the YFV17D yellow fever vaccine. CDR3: CASMGTSNQPQHF. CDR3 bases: TGTGCCAGCATGGGGACTAGCAATCAGCCCCAGCATTTT.